The clone carrying this TCR beta chain showed up many times. These data belong to a study of T cells in Graves' hyperthyroidism and ophthalmopathy. RNA transcripts yielded amplified TCR beta CDR3 regions. Primed by the HTBI set, a first-round RT-PCR was run on the TCR CDR3. TCRdb independently ran MiXCR on the multiplex PCR reads; one entry per CDR3 protein. Here the sample spans roughly 240,000 distinct CDR3 sequences, about 25% being singletons. This CDR3 contains 14 residues. Germline CDR1 reads MNHNS; CDR2 reads SASEGT. Trimming took off 10 bases at V and 5 bases at J, with 20 bases between the two ends.

The source material was blood. This receptor was obtained from a middle-aged woman with Graves' ophthalmopathy. The chain is built from TRBV6-1 and TRBJ1-1; possibly TRBD1 for D (5 bases). Here the CDR3 DNA reads TGTGCCACACTCGGGCAGGGAGAAAGGACTGAAGCTTTCTTT. Residues: CATLGQGERTEAFF.